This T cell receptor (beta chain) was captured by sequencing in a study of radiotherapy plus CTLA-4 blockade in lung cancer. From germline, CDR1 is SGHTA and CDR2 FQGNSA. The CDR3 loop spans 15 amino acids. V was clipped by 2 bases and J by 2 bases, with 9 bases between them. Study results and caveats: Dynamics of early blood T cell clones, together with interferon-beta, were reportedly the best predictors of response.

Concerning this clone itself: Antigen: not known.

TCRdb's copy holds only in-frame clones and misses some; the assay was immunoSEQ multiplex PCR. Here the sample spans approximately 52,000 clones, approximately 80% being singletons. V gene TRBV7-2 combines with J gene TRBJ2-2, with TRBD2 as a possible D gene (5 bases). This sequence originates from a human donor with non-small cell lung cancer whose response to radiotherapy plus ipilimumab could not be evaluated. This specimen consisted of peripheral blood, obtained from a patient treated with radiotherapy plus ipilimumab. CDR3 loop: CASSLQSGNTGELFF. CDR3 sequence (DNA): TGTGCCAGCAGCTTACAAAGCGGAAACACCGGGGAGCTGTTTTTT.